This T cell receptor beta chain was sequenced during a study of beta chain features in type 1 diabetes. Study conclusions and caveats: An over-representation of cells with high TCR expression could result from cDNA sequencing.

With regard to this clone: Its specificity is not known.

Blood was drawn once from each donor into heparinised tubes. The draws averaged about 0.12 L. CD45RO/CCR7/CD25/CD127/CD95/CD27 separated CD4+ naive, central memory, regulatory and stem cell-like memory cells by sorting. With 2 bases removed from V and 7 bases from J, the gap between germline ends came to 18 bases. Germline CDR1 is SNHLY and CDR2 is FYNNEI. This CDR3 region has 16 residues. As every portion of the isolated RNA was reverse transcribed, the sequencing read expressed TCRB transcripts. Each sample of naive, central memory or regulatory T cells had, on average, around 4 million reads. Profiling relied on immunoSEQ multiplex PCR, and the TCRdb table lists in-frame clones only, not all of them. The top ten hold roughly 0.098% of the sample, which has hundreds of thousands of clones, around 15% seen once.

This receptor was identified in a man younger than 35 in good health. This chain joins TRBV2 and TRBJ2-4; possibly TRBD2 for D (7 bases). Sequencing was performed on naive CD4+ T cells from blood. CDR3 in amino acids: CASSELGGALLNIQYF. DNA for the CDR3: TGTGCCAGCAGTGAATTAGGGGGGGCGCTTTTGAACATTCAGTACTTC.